This TCR beta chain was observed in a study of blood T cell repertoires in COVID-19. The germline V and J ends were trimmed by 0 bases and 8 bases, with 12 bases remaining between them. In germline, CDR1 is SGDLS, CDR2 YYNGEE. The CDR3 spans 13 residues. As originally analysed: Nucleated cell counts were estimated from reference gene primer amplification. Clones were sequenced by immunoSEQ multiplex PCR, and TCRdb holds only the in-frame ones, with some missing. V, J and clone size are taken as reported in that table, and D and trimming were inferred from the DNA itself. The sample records fewer than 300,000 clones, less than 90% being singletons.

Sequenced material: peripheral blood. This chain connects TRBV9 to TRBJ2-7; no clear D. This clonotype was sampled from an older woman with active or convalescent COVID-19. CDR3 DNA sequence: TGTGCCAGCAGCGTAGGGAATCGAGGCAAGCAGTACTTC. Protein: CASSVGNRGKQYF.